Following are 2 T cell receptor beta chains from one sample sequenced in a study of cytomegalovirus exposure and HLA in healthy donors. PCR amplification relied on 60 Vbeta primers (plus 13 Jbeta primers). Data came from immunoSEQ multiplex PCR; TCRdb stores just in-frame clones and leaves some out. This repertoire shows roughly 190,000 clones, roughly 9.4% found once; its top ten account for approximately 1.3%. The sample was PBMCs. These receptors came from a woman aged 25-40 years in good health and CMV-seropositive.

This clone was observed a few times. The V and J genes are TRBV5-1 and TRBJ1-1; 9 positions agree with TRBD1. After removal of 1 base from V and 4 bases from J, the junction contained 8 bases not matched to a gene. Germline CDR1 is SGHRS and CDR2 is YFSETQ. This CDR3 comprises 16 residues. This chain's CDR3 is CASSLFTGGVRTEAFF. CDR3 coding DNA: TGCGCCAGCAGCTTGTTTACAGGGGGCGTTCGCACTGAAGCTTTCTTT.

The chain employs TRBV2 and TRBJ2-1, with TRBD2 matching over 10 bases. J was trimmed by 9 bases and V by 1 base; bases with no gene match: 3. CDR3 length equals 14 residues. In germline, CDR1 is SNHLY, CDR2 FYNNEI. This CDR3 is CASSEDSGRFEQFF. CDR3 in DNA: TGTGCCAGCAGTGAAGATAGCGGGAGGTTTGAGCAGTTCTTC.